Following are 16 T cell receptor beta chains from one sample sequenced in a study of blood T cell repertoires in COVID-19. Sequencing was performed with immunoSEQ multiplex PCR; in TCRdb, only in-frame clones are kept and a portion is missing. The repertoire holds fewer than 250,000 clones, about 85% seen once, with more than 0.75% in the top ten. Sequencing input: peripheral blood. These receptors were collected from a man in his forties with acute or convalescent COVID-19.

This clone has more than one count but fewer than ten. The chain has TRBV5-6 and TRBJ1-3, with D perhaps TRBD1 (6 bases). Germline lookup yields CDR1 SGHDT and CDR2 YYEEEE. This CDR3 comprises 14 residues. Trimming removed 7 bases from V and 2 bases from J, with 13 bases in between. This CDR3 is CASLYRQAGNTIYF. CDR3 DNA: TGTGCCAGCCTCTACCGACAGGCTGGAAACACCATATATTTT. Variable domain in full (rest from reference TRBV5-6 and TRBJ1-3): DAGVTQSPTHLIKTRGQQVTLRCSPKSGHDTVSWYQQALGQGPQFIFQYYEEEERQRGNFPDRFSGHQFPNYSSELNVNALLLGDSALYLCASLYRQAGNTIYFGEGSWLTVV.

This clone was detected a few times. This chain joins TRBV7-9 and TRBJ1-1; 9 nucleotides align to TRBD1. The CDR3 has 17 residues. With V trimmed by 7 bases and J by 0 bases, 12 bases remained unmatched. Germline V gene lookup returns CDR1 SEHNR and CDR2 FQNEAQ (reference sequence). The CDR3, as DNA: TGTGCCAGCATCCCGACCGGGACAGGGTATATGAACACTGAAGCTTTCTTT. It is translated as CASIPTGTGYMNTEAFF.

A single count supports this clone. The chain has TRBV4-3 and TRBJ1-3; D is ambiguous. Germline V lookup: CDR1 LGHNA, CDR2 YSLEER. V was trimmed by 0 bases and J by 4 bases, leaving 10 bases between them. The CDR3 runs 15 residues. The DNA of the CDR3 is TGCGCCAGCAGCCAAGATGGAGGGCCGGGAAACACCATATATTTT. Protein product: CASSQDGGPGNTIYF.

The CDR3 sequence is CASRLVPHSGRGTYNEQFF. DNA for the CDR3: TGTGCAAGTCGCTTAGTACCGCATTCGGGCAGGGGGACCTACAATGAGCAGTTCTTC. The chain joins TRBV12-2 to TRBJ2-1; the DNA was not compared with TRBD1, the D call given in the table. TRBV12-2 is a known pseudogene. The CDR3 is 19 amino acids.

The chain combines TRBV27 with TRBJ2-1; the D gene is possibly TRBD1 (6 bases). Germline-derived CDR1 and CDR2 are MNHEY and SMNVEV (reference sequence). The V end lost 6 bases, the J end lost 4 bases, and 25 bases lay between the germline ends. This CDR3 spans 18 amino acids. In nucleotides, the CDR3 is TGTGCCAGCAGCCTCACAAGGGGGTCGGGCCAGGGGTACAATGAGCAGTTCTTC. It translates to CASSLTRGSGQGYNEQFF.

The CDR3 nucleotides read TGTGCCAGCAGCTCACGGACAGCTAGCACAGATACGCAGTATTTT. Amino acid sequence: CASSSRTASTDTQYF. The rearrangement links TRBV5-6 to TRBJ2-3, with TRBD1 as a possible D gene (6 bases). Trimming shortened V by 3 bases and J by 0 bases, and 11 bases separated the two germline ends. CDR1 is SGHDT and CDR2 is YYEEEE in the germline V gene. The CDR3 sequence is 15 residues long.

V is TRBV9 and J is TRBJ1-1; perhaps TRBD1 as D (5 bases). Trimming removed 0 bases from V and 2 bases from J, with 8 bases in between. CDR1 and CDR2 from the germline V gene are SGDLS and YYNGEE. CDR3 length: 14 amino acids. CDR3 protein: CASSVEGPNTEAFF. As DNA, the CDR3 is TGTGCCAGCAGCGTAGAGGGGCCTAACACTGAAGCTTTCTTT.

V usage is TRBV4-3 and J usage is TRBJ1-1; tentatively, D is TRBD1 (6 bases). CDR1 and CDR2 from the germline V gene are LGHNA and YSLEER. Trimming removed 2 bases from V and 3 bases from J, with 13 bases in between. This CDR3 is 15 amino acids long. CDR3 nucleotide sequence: TGCGCCAGCAGCCAAACCCGGGGGGGGCACACTGAAGCTTTCTTT. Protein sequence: CASSQTRGGHTEAFF.

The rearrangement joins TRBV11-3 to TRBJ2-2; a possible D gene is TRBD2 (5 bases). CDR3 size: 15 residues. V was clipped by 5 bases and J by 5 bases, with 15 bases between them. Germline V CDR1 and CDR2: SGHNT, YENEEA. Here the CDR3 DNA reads TGTGCCAGCAGCCCCCAGCCGGGGTGGACCGGGGAGCTGTTTTTT. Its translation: CASSPQPGWTGELFF. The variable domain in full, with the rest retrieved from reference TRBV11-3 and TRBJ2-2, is EAGVVQSPRYKIIEKKQPVAFWCNPISGHNTLYWYLQNLGQGPELLIRYENEEAVDDSQLPKDRFSAERLKGVDSTLKIQPAELGDSAVYLCASSPQPGWTGELFFGEGSRLTVL.

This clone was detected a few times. This CDR3 reads CASSENLSMRNSPLHF. The CDR3 DNA sequence: TGTGCCAGCAGTGAAAATCTTTCGATGAGAAATTCACCCCTCCACTTT. The chain is built from TRBV2 and TRBJ1-6, with no clear D. V was cut by 2 bases and J by 7 bases, with 15 bases left in between. Per germline, CDR1 SNHLY and CDR2 FYNNEI. The CDR3 spans 16 residues.

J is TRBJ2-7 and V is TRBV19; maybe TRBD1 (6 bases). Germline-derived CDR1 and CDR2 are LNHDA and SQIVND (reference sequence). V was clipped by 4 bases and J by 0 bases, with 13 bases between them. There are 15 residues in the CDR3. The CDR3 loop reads CASSSIADSSYEQYF. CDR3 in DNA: TGTGCCAGTAGTAGTATCGCGGACAGCTCCTACGAGCAGTACTTC.

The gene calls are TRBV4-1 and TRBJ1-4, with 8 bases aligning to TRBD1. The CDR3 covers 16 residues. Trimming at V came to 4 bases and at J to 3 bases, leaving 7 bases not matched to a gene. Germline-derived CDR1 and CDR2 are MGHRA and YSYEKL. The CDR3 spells CASSRDRNLPNEKLFF. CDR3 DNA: TGCGCCAGCAGCCGGGACAGGAACCTTCCTAATGAAAAACTGTTTTTT.

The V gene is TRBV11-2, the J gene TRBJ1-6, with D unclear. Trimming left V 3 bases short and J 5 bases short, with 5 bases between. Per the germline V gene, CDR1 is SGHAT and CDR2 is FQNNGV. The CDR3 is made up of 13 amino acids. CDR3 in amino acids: CASSFKNNSPLHF. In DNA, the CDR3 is TGTGCCAGCAGCTTTAAAAATAATTCACCCCTCCACTTT.

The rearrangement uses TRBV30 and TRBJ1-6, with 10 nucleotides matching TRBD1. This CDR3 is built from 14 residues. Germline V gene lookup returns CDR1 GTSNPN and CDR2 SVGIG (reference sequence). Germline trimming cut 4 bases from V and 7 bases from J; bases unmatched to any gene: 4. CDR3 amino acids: CAWKVGQGNSPLHF. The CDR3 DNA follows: TGTGCCTGGAAGGTGGGACAGGGGAATTCACCCCTCCACTTT.

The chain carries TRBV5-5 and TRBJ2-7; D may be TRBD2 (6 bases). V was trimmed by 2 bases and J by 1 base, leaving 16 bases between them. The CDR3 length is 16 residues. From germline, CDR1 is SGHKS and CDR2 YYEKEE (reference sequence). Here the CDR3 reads CASSFVSGSSSYEQYF. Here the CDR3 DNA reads TGTGCCAGCAGCTTCGTTTCCGGGAGTAGTTCCTACGAGCAGTACTTC.

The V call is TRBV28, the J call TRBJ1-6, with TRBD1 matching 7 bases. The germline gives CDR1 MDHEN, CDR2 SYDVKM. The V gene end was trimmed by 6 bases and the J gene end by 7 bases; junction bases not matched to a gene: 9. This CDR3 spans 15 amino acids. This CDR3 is CASSLTGPGNSPLHF. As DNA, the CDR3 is TGTGCCAGCAGCTTGACAGGGCCGGGGAATTCACCCCTCCACTTT.